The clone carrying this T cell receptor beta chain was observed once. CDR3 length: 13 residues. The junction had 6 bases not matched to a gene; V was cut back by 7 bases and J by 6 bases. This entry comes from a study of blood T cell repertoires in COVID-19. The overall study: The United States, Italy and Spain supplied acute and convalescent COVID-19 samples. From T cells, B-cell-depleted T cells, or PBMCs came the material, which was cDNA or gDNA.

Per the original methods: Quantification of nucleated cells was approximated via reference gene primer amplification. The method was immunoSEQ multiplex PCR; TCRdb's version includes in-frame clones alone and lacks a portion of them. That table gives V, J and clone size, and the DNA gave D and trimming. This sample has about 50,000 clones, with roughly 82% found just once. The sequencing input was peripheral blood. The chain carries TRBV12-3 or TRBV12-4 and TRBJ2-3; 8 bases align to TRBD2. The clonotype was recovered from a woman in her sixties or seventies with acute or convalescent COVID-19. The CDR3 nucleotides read TGTGCCAGCAAGCGGGAGCGGGCGGATACGCAGTATTTT. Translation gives CASKRERADTQYF.